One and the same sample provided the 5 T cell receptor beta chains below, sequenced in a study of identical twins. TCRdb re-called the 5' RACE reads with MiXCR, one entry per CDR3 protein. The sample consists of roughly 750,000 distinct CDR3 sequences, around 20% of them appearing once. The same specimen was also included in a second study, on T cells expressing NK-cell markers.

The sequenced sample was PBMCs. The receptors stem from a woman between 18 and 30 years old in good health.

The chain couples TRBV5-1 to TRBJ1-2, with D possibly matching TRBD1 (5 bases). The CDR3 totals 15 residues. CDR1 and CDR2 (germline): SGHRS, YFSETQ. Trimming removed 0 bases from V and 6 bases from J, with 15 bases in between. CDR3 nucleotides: TGCGCCAGCAGCTTGGCCGGCCAGGGCAGGAATGGCTACACCTTC. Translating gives CASSLAGQGRNGYTF.

In DNA, the CDR3 is TGTGCCAGCAGCTTTAACTGGCACTACAATGAGCAGTTCTTC. Protein sequence: CASSFNWHYNEQFF. The chain couples TRBV11-3 to TRBJ2-1; D gene uncertain. V lost 3 bases and J lost 3, with 9 bases in between. There are 14 residues in the CDR3. Germline values: CDR1 SGHNT, CDR2 YENEEA. Full variable domain (rest looked up from reference TRBV11-3 and TRBJ2-1): EAGVVQSPRYKIIEKKQPVAFWCNPISGHNTLYWYLQNLGQGPELLIRYENEEAVDDSQLPKDRFSAERLKGVDSTLKIQPAELGDSAVYLCASSFNWHYNEQFFGPGTRLTVL.

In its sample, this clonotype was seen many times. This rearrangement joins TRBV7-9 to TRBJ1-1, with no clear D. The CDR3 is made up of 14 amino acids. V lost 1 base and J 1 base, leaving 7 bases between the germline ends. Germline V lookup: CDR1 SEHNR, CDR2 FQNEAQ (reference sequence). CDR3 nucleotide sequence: TGTGCCAGCAGCTTAGTTTCCGGGAACACTGAAGCTTTCTTT. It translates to CASSLVSGNTEAFF.

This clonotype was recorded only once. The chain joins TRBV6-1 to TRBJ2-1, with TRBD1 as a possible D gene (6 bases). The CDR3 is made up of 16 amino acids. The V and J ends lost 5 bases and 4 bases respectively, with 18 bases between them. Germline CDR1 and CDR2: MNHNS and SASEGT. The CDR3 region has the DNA TGTGCCAGCAGTCTTGCACAGAGAAGGGGGTACAATGAGCAGTTCTTC. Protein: CASSLAQRRGYNEQFF.

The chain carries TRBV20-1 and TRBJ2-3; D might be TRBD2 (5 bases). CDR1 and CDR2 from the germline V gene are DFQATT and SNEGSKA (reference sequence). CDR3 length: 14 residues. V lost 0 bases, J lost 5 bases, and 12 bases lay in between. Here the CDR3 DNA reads TGCAGTGCTAGAGATCCCCTGCGGGTAGATACGCAGTATTTT. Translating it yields CSARDPLRVDTQYF.